This entry concerns a single TCR beta chain. Here immunoSEQ multiplex PCR was the method, and the copy in TCRdb shows in-frame clones only, minus some. The sample contains over 250,000 clones, 80% to 95% of which appear only once. The sample belongs to a study of blood T cell repertoires in COVID-19. V shed 5 bases, J shed 0 bases, and the junction held 7 bases outside the gene matches. Germline CDR1 and CDR2: SGHVS and FNYEAQ. This CDR3 has 17 amino acids. The sequencing sample was made of peripheral blood. The chain recombines TRBV7-6 with TRBJ2-1; 10 positions agree with TRBD1. This TCR came from a woman in her twenties or thirties with COVID-19, enrolled during active disease. The CDR3 sequence: CASSKGQGPSSYNEQFF. The CDR3 nucleotides are TGTGCCAGCAGCAAGGGACAGGGGCCTAGCTCCTACAATGAGCAGTTCTTC.